A single sample gave rise to the 23 T cell receptor beta chains below, sequenced in a study of regulatory T cells in long-lasting Graves disease (dated by TCRdb to about 2021). The time point label on this specimen signifies: persistent/refractory GD, antithyroid drugs over 5 years with positive TRAb. For both TCR sequencing and RNA sequencing, RNA was extracted from PBMCs in TRIzol. Library method: multiplex PCR. Sequenced using an Illumina HiSeq 4000. CDR3 regions were amplified by Arm-PCR with iRepertoire HTBI primers to construct TCR beta libraries. TCRdb reanalyzed the raw reads on its own, using fastp at Q25 for trimming and MiXCR for clone calling, and kept in-frame beta chains. All rows with the same CDR3 protein become a single entry with the most common DNA and genes. This sample gives about 430,000 distinct CDR3 sequences in total; around 23% of them show up just once. Of the sample, 13% to 15% falls within the top ten clones.

The input for sequencing was peripheral blood mononuclear cells (PBMCs), taken when the disease was refractory, from a patient treated with antithyroid drugs. The receptors were gathered from a female donor with Graves disease.

This clonotype was seen repeatedly, ten times or more. J is TRBJ2-2 and V is TRBV12-3 or TRBV12-4, with D possibly TRBD1 on 6 matching bases. Deletions cut 5 bases from V and 9 bases from J, with 13 bases between. The CDR3 contains 13 residues. The CDR3 sequence: CASSPQTGWELFF. The CDR3 DNA is TGTGCCAGCAGTCCTCAGACAGGATGGGAGCTGTTTTTT.

V is TRBV28 and J is TRBJ2-7; TRBD1 aligns across 9 bases. The ends lost 6 bases at V and 5 bases at J; junction bases unmatched: 17. The CDR3 length is 17 residues. CDR1 MDHEN and CDR2 SYDVKM come from the germline V gene. Here the CDR3 reads CASSLVSPGQGQHEQYF. In DNA, the CDR3 is TGTGCCAGCAGCCTAGTTAGCCCGGGACAGGGTCAACACGAGCAGTACTTC.

Worth noting for this clonotype: Being one base from a much bigger clone, this may be a read error. V is TRBV27 and J is TRBJ2-5; possibly TRBD1 for D (6 bases). This CDR3 has 15 amino acids. From germline, CDR1 is MNHEY and CDR2 SMNVEV (reference sequence). V was pared by 3 bases and J by 5 bases, with 16 bases between. This CDR3 reads CASSFTGMNAETQYF. CDR3 sequence (DNA): TGTGCCAGCAGTTTCACAGGGATGAACGCGGAGACCCAGTACTTC.

This clonotype was observed a few times. The chain uses TRBV10-2 and TRBJ1-5; D is unresolved. The CDR3 is made up of 13 amino acids. Between the trimmed V and J ends, which lost 4 bases and 7 bases, there was a span of 11 bases. Germline V gene lookup returns CDR1 WSHSY and CDR2 SAAADI. The CDR3 is CASSVGNGQPQHF. The DNA of the CDR3 is TGCGCCAGCAGTGTTGGGAATGGCCAGCCCCAGCATTTT.

This clonotype was detected ten times or more. The rearrangement uses TRBV28 and TRBJ2-2, with D possibly TRBD1 on 6 matching bases. Germline CDR1 is MDHEN and CDR2 is SYDVKM. The CDR3 is 13 residues long. The ends were cut back, 8 bases at V and 0 bases at J, with 7 bases in the middle. CDR3 nucleotide sequence: TGTGCCAGCGACAGGTCGAACACCGGGGAGCTGTTTTTT. Protein: CASDRSNTGELFF.

The chain uses TRBV6-1 and TRBJ2-3, with D tentatively TRBD2 (6 bases). The germline V gene has CDR1 MNHNS and CDR2 SASEGT. The ends were cut back, 1 base at V and 1 base at J, with 9 bases in the middle. This CDR3 comprises 15 residues. CDR3 in DNA: TGTGCCAGCAGTGAAGTTTGGGGGGGCACAGATACGCAGTATTTT. It codes for CASSEVWGGTDTQYF.

This clonotype has at least ten counts. The J gene is TRBJ2-3, the V gene TRBV7-3; D could derive from TRBD1 or TRBD2 (5 bases each). This CDR3 is built from 15 residues. Trimming left V 2 bases short and J 4 bases short, with 13 bases between. CDR1 is SGHTA and CDR2 is FQGTGA in the germline V gene. The DNA for the CDR3 is TGTGCCAGCAGCTTAGACCCGGGACCAGCAGATACGCAGTATTTT. It translates to CASSLDPGPADTQYF. Drawing the rest from reference TRBV7-3 and TRBJ2-3, the complete variable domain is GAGVSQTPSNKVTEKGKYVELRCDPISGHTALYWYRQSLGQGPEFLIYFQGTGAADDSGLPNDRFFAVRPEGSVSTLKIQRTERGDSAVYLCASSLDPGPADTQYFGPGTRLTVL.

In this sample, this clonotype turned up many times. Written as DNA, the CDR3 is TGTGCCACCAGTGACCCACGGACCGCGTACGAGCAGTACTTC. Amino acid sequence: CATSDPRTAYEQYF. V gene TRBV24-1 combines with J gene TRBJ2-7; D not resolved. This CDR3 is 14 amino acids long. V lost 4 bases to trimming and J lost 4 bases, with 13 bases between them. Germline loops: CDR1 KGHDR, CDR2 SFDVKD.

Only a few counts were recorded for this clonotype. The gene calls are TRBV5-1 and TRBJ2-7; 8 bases are a match to TRBD2. Germline V gene sequence: CDR1 SGHRS, CDR2 YFSETQ. The CDR3 totals 17 residues. The V and J ends lost 1 base and 6 bases, in that order; junction bases with no gene match: 15. DNA of the CDR3: TGCGCCAGCAGCTTGATGCACCCCGGACTAGCTGGTAGCGAGCAGTACTTC. This translates into CASSLMHPGLAGSEQYF.

Ten or more counts support this clonotype. The chain is built from TRBV28 and TRBJ1-1, with TRBD1 as a possible D gene (6 bases). From germline, CDR1 is MDHEN and CDR2 SYDVKM. This CDR3 spans 14 amino acids. V was cut by 5 bases and J by 0 bases, with 10 bases left in between. CDR3 in amino acids: CASSIWTVNTEAFF. The CDR3 nucleotides are TGTGCCAGCAGTATCTGGACAGTGAACACTGAAGCTTTCTTT.

This clonotype was counted at least ten times. The rearrangement joins TRBV28 to TRBJ1-2; 7 bases agree with TRBD1. The CDR3 extends over 13 amino acids. With 6 bases clipped from V and 4 bases from J, the junction kept 5 bases outside the gene matches. CDR1 and CDR2 from the germline V gene are MDHEN and SYDVKM. DNA of the CDR3: TGTGCCAGCAGCTCGGACAGGTCCTATGGCTACACCTTC. Encoded protein: CASSSDRSYGYTF.

Only a few counts were recorded for this clonotype. The chain is built from TRBV6-5 and TRBJ1-6, with D maybe TRBD1 (5 bases). V was trimmed by 3 bases and J by 6 bases, leaving 15 bases between them. The CDR3 spans 16 residues. The V gene's germline CDR1 is MNHEY and CDR2 SVGAGI. The CDR3 protein is CASSYSPGRINSPLHF. As DNA, the CDR3 is TGTGCCAGCAGTTATTCCCCGGGACGCATTAATTCACCCCTCCACTTT.

This clonotype was recorded many times. The J gene is TRBJ2-7, the V gene TRBV28; the D gene is possibly TRBD1 (5 bases). The CDR3 totals 13 residues. Trimming left V 2 bases short and J 5 bases short, with 10 bases between. Germline V gene lookup returns CDR1 MDHEN and CDR2 SYDVKM. This chain's CDR3 is CASSLNQGHEQYF. CDR3 bases: TGTGCCAGCAGTTTAAATCAGGGCCACGAGCAGTACTTC.

This chain joins TRBV18 and TRBJ1-2; no clear D. The CDR3 runs 14 residues. From germline, CDR1 is KGHSH and CDR2 LQKENI. The V end lost 3 bases, the J end lost 1 base, and 9 bases lay between the germline ends. The CDR3 nucleotides are TGTGCCAGCTCACCCCCAGGAATTAACTATGGCTACACCTTC. This translates into CASSPPGINYGYTF.

This clonotype occurred a few times. The V gene is TRBV6-1, the J gene TRBJ1-2; D ambiguous. This CDR3 has 11 amino acids. Germline V lookup: CDR1 MNHNS, CDR2 SASEGT. Deletions cut 7 bases from V and 4 bases from J, with 7 bases between. For the CDR3, the DNA is TGTGCCAGCACAGAGAGCTATGGCTACACCTTC. Its translation: CASTESYGYTF.

This clonotype has at least ten counts. CDR3 region: CSANWGETDQPQHF. The DNA for the CDR3 is TGCAGTGCGAATTGGGGGGAGACAGATCAGCCCCAGCATTTT. The chain joins TRBV20-1 to TRBJ1-5; weak D call: TRBD1 (5 bases). The V end lost 6 bases, the J end lost 5 bases, and 17 bases lay between the germline ends. CDR1 DFQATT and CDR2 SNEGSKA come from the germline V gene (reference sequence). The CDR3 covers 14 residues.

The sample holds a few counts of this clonotype. CDR3 region: CASSIHLVSEQYF. The CDR3 bases are TGTGCCAGTAGTATTCATCTCGTCTCCGAGCAGTACTTC. The J gene is TRBJ2-7, the V gene TRBV19; no clear D. CDR1 and CDR2 (germline): LNHDA, SQIVND (reference sequence). CDR3 size: 13 residues. The V end lost 3 bases, the J end lost 6 bases, and 12 bases lay between the germline ends.

The chain has TRBV19 and TRBJ1-1, with D perhaps TRBD1 (6 bases). This CDR3 has 17 amino acids. V was shortened by 6 bases and J by 1 base, with 21 bases between the two germline ends. Per the germline V gene, CDR1 is LNHDA and CDR2 is SQIVND (reference sequence). This chain's CDR3 is CASRLQPGHQENTEAFF. CDR3 coding DNA: TGTGCCAGTAGATTACAACCGGGACACCAAGAGAACACTGAAGCTTTCTTT.

This clonotype has only a few counts. The gene calls are TRBV12-3 or TRBV12-4 and TRBJ2-3; D is possibly TRBD2 (6 bases). V was clipped by 5 bases and J by 1 base, with 19 bases between them. The length of the CDR3 is 17 residues. The CDR3 loop reads CASSLLSWRDGTDTQYF. The CDR3 region has the DNA TGTGCCAGCAGTCTCCTCTCGTGGCGGGATGGCACAGATACGCAGTATTTT.

In this sample, this clonotype turned up a few times. The chain joins TRBV6-1 to TRBJ2-5; the match to TRBD2 covers 7 bases. J was trimmed by 2 bases and V by 2 bases; bases with no gene match: 2. This CDR3 has 14 residues. Germline V lookup: CDR1 MNHNS, CDR2 SASEGT. The CDR3 coding sequence is TGTGCCAGCAGTGAACTAGCGGATCAAGAGACCCAGTACTTC. Residues: CASSELADQETQYF.

J is TRBJ2-5 and V is TRBV28; D is ambiguous. Germline V gene lookup returns CDR1 MDHEN and CDR2 SYDVKM. This CDR3 contains 13 residues. Trimming left V 2 bases short and J 4 bases short, with 8 bases between. The CDR3 protein is CASSLGRVETQYF. DNA for the CDR3: TGTGCCAGCAGTTTAGGACGTGTAGAGACCCAGTACTTC.

This clonotype was counted at least ten times. Here the CDR3 DNA reads TGCGCCAGCAGTGAGAGTCTAGCCTTAGAGACCCAGTACTTC. It translates to CASSESLALETQYF. The chain is built from TRBV10-2 and TRBJ2-5, with D tentatively TRBD2 (5 bases). Germline assignment: CDR1 WSHSY and CDR2 SAAADI. Trimming cost V 2 bases and J 4 bases, with 11 bases left between them. The CDR3 is made up of 14 amino acids.

With respect to this clonotype: Relative to the germline gene, one junction end is altered; a read error may explain this. For the CDR3, the DNA is TGCGCCAGCAGCCAAACAACCTACAAGCAGTACTTC. The encoded protein is CASSQTTYKQYF. This chain joins TRBV5-1 and TRBJ2-7; no reliable D call. CDR1 SGHRS and CDR2 YFSETQ come from the germline V gene. The CDR3 covers 12 residues.